This entry features one TCR beta chain sequence. The source of the sample is a study of blood T cell repertoires in COVID-19. Study-level information: The cDNA or gDNA used as material had been derived from T cells, B-cell-depleted T cells, or PBMCs.

Profiling relied on immunoSEQ multiplex PCR, and the TCRdb table lists in-frame clones only, not all of them. The table includes approximately 150,000 clones, around 84% detected once. With 3 bases clipped from V and 4 bases from J, the junction kept 6 bases outside the gene matches. Germline CDR1 is SGHRS and CDR2 is YFSETQ. This CDR3 spans 15 amino acids. V usage is TRBV5-1 and J usage is TRBJ1-2, with 10 bases that match TRBD1. The sequence was collected from a woman aged 55 to 70 with acute or convalescent COVID-19. Material: peripheral blood. In nucleotides, the CDR3 is TGCGCCAGCAGCTCCGGGACAGGGGATGCCTATGGCTACACCTTC. Protein sequence: CASSSGTGDAYGYTF.